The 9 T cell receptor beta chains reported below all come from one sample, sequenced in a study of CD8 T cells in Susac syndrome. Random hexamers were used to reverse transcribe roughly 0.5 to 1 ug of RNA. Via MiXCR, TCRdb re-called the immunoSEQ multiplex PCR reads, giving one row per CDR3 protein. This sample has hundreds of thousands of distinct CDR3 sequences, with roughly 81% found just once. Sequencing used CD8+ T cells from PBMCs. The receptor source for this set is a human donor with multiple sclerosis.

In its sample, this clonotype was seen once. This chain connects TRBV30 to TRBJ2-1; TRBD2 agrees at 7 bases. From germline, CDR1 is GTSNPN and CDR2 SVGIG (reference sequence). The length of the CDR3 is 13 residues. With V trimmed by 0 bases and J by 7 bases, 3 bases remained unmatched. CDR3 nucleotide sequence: TGTGCCTGGAGTGTTGGTAGCGGGAATGAGCAGTTCTTC. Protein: CAWSVGSGNEQFF.

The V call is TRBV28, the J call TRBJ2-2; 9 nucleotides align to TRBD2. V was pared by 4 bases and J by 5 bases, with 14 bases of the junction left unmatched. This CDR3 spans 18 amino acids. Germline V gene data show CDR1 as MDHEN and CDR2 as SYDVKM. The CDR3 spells CASSSFRLAALPTGELFF. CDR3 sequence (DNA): TGTGCCAGCAGTTCCTTCCGACTAGCGGCCCTCCCTACCGGGGAGCTGTTTTTT.

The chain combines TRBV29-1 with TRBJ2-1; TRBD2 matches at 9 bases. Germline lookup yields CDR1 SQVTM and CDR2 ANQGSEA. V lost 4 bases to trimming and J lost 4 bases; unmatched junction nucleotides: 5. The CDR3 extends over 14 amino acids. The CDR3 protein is CSVVGLAQYNEQFF. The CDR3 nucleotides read TGCAGCGTTGTGGGACTAGCACAGTACAATGAGCAGTTCTTC.

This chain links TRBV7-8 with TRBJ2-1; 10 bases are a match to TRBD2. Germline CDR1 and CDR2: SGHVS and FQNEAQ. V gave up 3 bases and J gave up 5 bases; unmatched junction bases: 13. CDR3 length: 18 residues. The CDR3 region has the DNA TGTGCCAGCAGCTTGTCCCTAGCGGGAGCAGAGTATCACAATGAGCAGTTCTTC. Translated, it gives CASSLSLAGAEYHNEQFF.

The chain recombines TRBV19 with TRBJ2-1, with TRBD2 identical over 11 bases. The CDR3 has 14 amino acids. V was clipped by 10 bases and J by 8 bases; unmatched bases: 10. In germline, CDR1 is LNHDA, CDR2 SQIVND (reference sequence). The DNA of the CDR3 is TGTGCCACCGCCTTTCGACTAGCGGGACATGAGCAGTTCTTC. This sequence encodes CATAFRLAGHEQFF.

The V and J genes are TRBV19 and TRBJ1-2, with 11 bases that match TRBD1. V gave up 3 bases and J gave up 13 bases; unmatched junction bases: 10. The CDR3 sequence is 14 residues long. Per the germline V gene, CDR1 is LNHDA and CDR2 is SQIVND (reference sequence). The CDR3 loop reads CASSIPGQGDLFTF. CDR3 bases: TGTGCCAGTAGTATTCCGGGACAGGGGGATTTGTTCACCTTC. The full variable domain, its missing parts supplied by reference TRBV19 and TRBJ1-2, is DGGITQSPKYLFRKEGQNVTLSCEQNLNHDAMYWYRQDPGQGLRLIYYSQIVNDFQKGDIAEGYSVSREKKESFPLTVTSAQKNPTAFYLCASSIPGQGDLFTFGSGTRLTVV.

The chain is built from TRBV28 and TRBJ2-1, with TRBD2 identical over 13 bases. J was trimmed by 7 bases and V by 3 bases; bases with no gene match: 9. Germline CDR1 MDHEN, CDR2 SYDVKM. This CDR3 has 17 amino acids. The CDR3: CASSFGTSGNTMNEQFF. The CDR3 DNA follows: TGTGCCAGCAGTTTTGGGACTAGCGGGAACACTATGAATGAGCAGTTCTTC.

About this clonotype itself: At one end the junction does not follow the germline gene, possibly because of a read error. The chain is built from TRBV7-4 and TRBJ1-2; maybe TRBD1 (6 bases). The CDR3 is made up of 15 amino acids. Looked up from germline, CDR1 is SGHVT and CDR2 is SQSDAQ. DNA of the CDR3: TGTGCCAGCAACTTAGGCAGGGGAAGCAACTATGGCTACACCTTC. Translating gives CASNLGRGSNYGYTF.

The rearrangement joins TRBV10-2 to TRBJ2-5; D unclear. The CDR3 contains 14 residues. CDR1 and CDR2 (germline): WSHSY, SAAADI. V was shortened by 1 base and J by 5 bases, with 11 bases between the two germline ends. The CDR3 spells CASSEFGSQETQYF. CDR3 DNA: TGCGCCAGCAGTGAGTTCGGCAGTCAGGAGACCCAGTACTTC.